Each of the 14 T cell receptor beta chains below was sequenced from the same sample in a study of T cell responses to AZD1222 COVID-19 vaccine. Sequencing was performed with immunoSEQ multiplex PCR; in TCRdb, only in-frame clones are kept and a portion is missing. The data show fewer than 200,000 clones, about 86% seen once. Specimen: peripheral blood, collected 28 days after the second AZD1222 dose. Receptors were obtained from an adult who received the AZD1222 COVID-19 vaccine.

This chain links TRBV6-2 or TRBV6-3 with TRBJ1-2; no definite D call. Germline CDR1 MNHEY, CDR2 SVGEGT. This CDR3 region has 14 residues. Between the trimmed V and J ends, which lost 0 bases and 6 bases, there was a span of 11 bases. The CDR3 loop is CASSYSTTTHGYTF. In DNA form, the CDR3 reads TGTGCCAGCAGTTACTCGACGACGACCCATGGCTACACCTTC.

The chain links TRBV7-2 to TRBJ2-1, with D perhaps TRBD1 or TRBD2 (7 bases each). The CDR3 runs to 16 residues. The V end lost 2 bases, the J end lost 5 bases, and 16 bases lay between the germline ends. Per germline, CDR1 SGHTA and CDR2 FQGNSA. The CDR3 reads CASSLSRGGAHNEQFF. As DNA, the CDR3 is TGTGCCAGCAGCTTAAGCAGGGGGGGGGCCCACAATGAGCAGTTCTTC.

A single count supports this clone. The rearrangement joins TRBV10-3 to TRBJ1-1; TRBD1 is a possible D gene (5 bases). The germline V gene encodes CDR1 ENHRY and CDR2 SYGVKD. Trimming stripped 6 bases from V and 0 bases from J, with 14 bases between. The CDR3 extends over 15 amino acids. CDR3 amino acids: CAIRTGGGLNTEAFF. As DNA, the CDR3 is TGTGCCATCAGGACTGGGGGAGGACTGAACACTGAAGCTTTCTTT.

The rearrangement joins TRBV28 to TRBJ1-5, with TRBD1 matching 9 bases. CDR3 length equals 17 residues. Germline CDR1 is MDHEN and CDR2 is SYDVKM. J lost 1 base, V lost 1 base, and 5 bases had no gene match. For the CDR3, the DNA is TGTGCCAGCAGTTTATACAGGGGGCTTACGAGCAATCAGCCCCAGCATTTT. Residues: CASSLYRGLTSNQPQHF. The full variable domain, with the rest looked up from reference TRBV28 and TRBJ1-5, is DVKVTQSSRYLVKRTGEKVFLECVQDMDHENMFWYRQDPGLGLRLIYFSYDVKMKEKGDIPEGYSVSREKKERFSLILESASTNQTSMYLCASSLYRGLTSNQPQHFGDGTRLSIL.

This sequence joins TRBV15 and TRBJ1-4; the D is unclear. The CDR3 consists of 15 residues. V was trimmed by 0 bases and J by 6 bases, leaving 11 bases between them. Germline-derived CDR1 and CDR2 are LNHNV and YYDKDF (reference sequence). CDR3 loop: CATSRDRRLHEKLFF. The CDR3 nucleotides are TGTGCCACCAGCAGAGATCGCAGGTTACATGAAAAACTGTTTTTT.

The V call is TRBV7-9, the J call TRBJ2-1, with TRBD2 matching over 11 bases. Germline CDR1 is SEHNR and CDR2 is FQNEAQ (reference sequence). Losses at the gene ends were 8 bases for V and 8 bases for J; bases not matched to a gene: 11. CDR3 size: 15 residues. CDR3 sequence: CASEGLAVSRYEQFF. In nucleotides, the CDR3 is TGTGCCAGCGAGGGACTAGCGGTCTCGAGGTATGAGCAGTTCTTC.

This clone was detected only a few times. V gene TRBV6-1 combines with J gene TRBJ1-1, with D perhaps matching TRBD1 (6 bases). Per the germline V gene, CDR1 is MNHNS and CDR2 is SASEGT. Trimming shortened V by 2 bases and J by 8 bases, and 9 bases separated the two germline ends. The CDR3 is 12 amino acids. CDR3 loop: CASSELGGEAFF. The CDR3 region has the DNA TGTGCCAGCAGTGAATTGGGGGGCGAAGCTTTCTTT.

The V and J genes are TRBV15 and TRBJ1-5; D remains ambiguous. The V end was cut by 8 bases, the J end by 0 bases, with 11 bases between. Per the germline V gene, CDR1 is LNHNV and CDR2 is YYDKDF (reference sequence). The CDR3 consists of 14 residues. The CDR3 DNA reads as TGTGCCACCTCGGATCAACCTAGCAATCAGCCCCAGCATTTT. This codes for CATSDQPSNQPQHF.

The chain combines TRBV27 with TRBJ2-6; D unclear. Germline CDR1 reads MNHEY; CDR2 reads SMNVEV (reference sequence). The CDR3 loop spans 15 amino acids. The V and J ends lost 6 bases and 0 bases respectively, with 9 bases between them. CDR3 sequence: CASSYQRSGANVLTF. In DNA, the CDR3 is TGTGCCAGCAGCTACCAGCGCTCTGGGGCCAACGTCCTGACTTTC.

The rearrangement links TRBV3-1 (or the pseudogene TRBV3-2) to TRBJ1-2; no reliable D call. The CDR3 contains 16 residues. V gave up 2 bases and J gave up 4 bases, with 17 bases separating them. Germline lookup yields CDR1 LGHDT and CDR2 YNNKEL (reference sequence). As DNA, the CDR3 is TGTGCCAGCAGCCAAAGATCTCGAGGGAACAGCTATGGCTACACCTTC. It specifies CASSQRSRGNSYGYTF.

The V and J genes are TRBV28 and TRBJ2-1; D gene uncertain. V lost 4 bases, J lost 9 bases, and 13 bases lay in between. Per the germline V gene, CDR1 is MDHEN and CDR2 is SYDVKM. The CDR3 is 13 residues long. CDR3 in DNA: TGTGCCAGCAGTTCCCCTGGACGGGTTGAGCAGTTCTTC. It is translated as CASSSPGRVEQFF.

The rearrangement links TRBV2 to TRBJ1-2; D is possibly TRBD1 (5 bases). The CDR3 contains 14 residues. Trimming pared 7 bases from V and 4 bases from J, leaving 16 bases between. Germline-derived CDR1 and CDR2 are SNHLY and FYNNEI. The CDR3 coding sequence is TGTGCCAGCACCGGAAGTTTAGGGACCTATGGCTACACCTTC. Protein product: CASTGSLGTYGYTF.

The chain has TRBV9 and TRBJ1-2; D is undetermined. This CDR3 comprises 13 residues. CDR1 is SGDLS, CDR2 YYNGEE, per germline. Trimming took 4 bases from V and 6 from J, leaving 13 bases between them. This CDR3 reads CASSPRPGDGYTF. As DNA, the CDR3 is TGTGCCAGCAGCCCCCGACCTGGGGATGGCTACACCTTC. Drawing the rest from reference TRBV9 and TRBJ1-2, the complete variable domain is DSGVTQTPKHLITATGQRVTLRCSPRSGDLSVYWYQQSLDQGLQFLIQYYNGEERAKGNILERFSAQQFPDLHSELNLSSLELGDSALYFCASSPRPGDGYTFGSGTRLTVV.

The chain joins TRBV28 to TRBJ2-5; 11 nucleotides align to TRBD2. Germline V gene data show CDR1 as MDHEN and CDR2 as SYDVKM. The CDR3 consists of 18 residues. With V trimmed by 4 bases and J by 0 bases, 10 bases remained unmatched. CDR3 sequence reads: CASSSQHPSGGYQETQYF. CDR3 DNA sequence: TGTGCCAGCAGTTCACAACATCCTAGCGGGGGGTACCAAGAGACCCAGTACTTC.